One sample yielded the 15 T cell receptor beta chains listed below, sequenced in a study of PD-1 blockade in classical Hodgkin lymphoma. All patients relapsed after autologous stem cell transplantation, and brentuximab vedotin exposure varied. CD4+ T cells were purified from thawed PBMCs by magnetic negative selection. The method was immunoSEQ multiplex PCR; TCRdb's version includes in-frame clones alone and lacks a portion of them. The sample yields over 20,000 clones, 84% seen once. The sequencing here drew on CD4+ T cells from blood, taken at baseline. These receptors originate from a human donor with classical Hodgkin lymphoma.

The chain uses TRBV7-9 and TRBJ1-3; 10 bases are shared with TRBD1. Trimming cost V 1 base and J 0 bases; bases outside gene matches: 9. Looked up from germline, CDR1 is SEHNR and CDR2 is FQNEAQ (reference sequence). This CDR3 has 19 amino acids. CDR3 nucleotide sequence: TGTGCCAGCAGCTTAGGCGGGACAGGGGCCTTAAGCTCTGGAAACACCATATATTTT. Residues: CASSLGGTGALSSGNTIYF.

This sequence joins TRBV6-6 and TRBJ2-5; tentatively, D is TRBD1 (5 bases). CDR1 and CDR2 from the germline V gene are MNHNY and SVGAGI (reference sequence). The CDR3 covers 14 residues. Trimming shortened V by 7 bases and J by 0 bases, and 12 bases separated the two germline ends. The CDR3 spells CASKDDRDQETQYF. In DNA, the CDR3 is TGTGCCAGCAAAGACGACAGAGACCAAGAGACCCAGTACTTC.

The chain uses TRBV7-2 and TRBJ1-3; tentative D call: TRBD1 (6 bases). The CDR3 runs to 14 residues. Per germline, CDR1 SGHTA and CDR2 FQGNSA. The V end was cut by 4 bases, the J end by 2 bases, with 9 bases between. The CDR3 spells CASSSRQAGNTIYF. In DNA form, the CDR3 reads TGTGCCAGCAGCTCCAGACAGGCTGGAAACACCATATATTTT.

The chain couples TRBV7-2 to TRBJ2-1; D is uncertain. CDR1 is SGHTA and CDR2 is FQGNSA in the germline V gene. The CDR3 spans 12 residues. Trimming shortened V by 2 bases and J by 8 bases, and 7 bases separated the two germline ends. The CDR3 is CASSLRWDEQFF. The CDR3 DNA reads as TGTGCCAGCAGCTTACGTTGGGATGAGCAGTTCTTC.

The chain recombines TRBV6-1 with TRBJ2-1, with D perhaps TRBD1 (5 bases). CDR1 is MNHNS and CDR2 is SASEGT in the germline V gene. Deletions cut 6 bases from V and 5 bases from J, with 14 bases between. The CDR3 loop spans 14 amino acids. The CDR3 is CASRSGYSDNEQFF. The CDR3, as DNA: TGTGCCAGCAGATCAGGGTATTCGGACAATGAGCAGTTCTTC.

The chain is built from TRBV9 and TRBJ1-1; tentative D call: TRBD1 (6 bases). This CDR3 contains 15 residues. Trimming removed 1 base from V and 1 base from J, with 11 bases in between. Per germline, CDR1 SGDLS and CDR2 YYNGEE. CDR3 residues: CASSVFSGANTEAFF. The CDR3 region has the DNA TGTGCCAGCAGCGTATTTTCAGGGGCGAACACTGAAGCTTTCTTT. The full variable domain, its missing parts supplied by reference TRBV9 and TRBJ1-1, is DSGVTQTPKHLITATGQRVTLRCSPRSGDLSVYWYQQSLDQGLQFLIQYYNGEERAKGNILERFSAQQFPDLHSELNLSSLELGDSALYFCASSVFSGANTEAFFGQGTRLTVV.

The V call is TRBV6-1, the J call TRBJ1-5; the D is unclear. This CDR3 contains 13 residues. From germline, CDR1 is MNHNS and CDR2 SASEGT. The ends were cut back, 4 bases at V and 5 bases at J, with 9 bases in the middle. This CDR3 reads CASSGIVDQPQHF. For the CDR3, the DNA is TGTGCCAGCAGTGGGATCGTGGATCAGCCCCAGCATTTT.

The rearrangement joins TRBV2 to TRBJ1-2; D unresolved. The CDR3 has 13 amino acids. CDR1 SNHLY and CDR2 FYNNEI come from the germline V gene. V dropped 3 bases and J dropped 2 bases, with 7 bases sitting between them. The CDR3 DNA sequence: TGTGCCAGCAGTGACATGGGCAACTATGGCTACACCTTC. This codes for CASSDMGNYGYTF.

J is TRBJ1-6 and V is TRBV7-2; D is possibly TRBD1 (6 bases). The CDR3 is 17 residues long. V was shortened by 5 bases and J by 1 base, with 15 bases between the two germline ends. The V gene's germline CDR1 is SGHTA and CDR2 FQGNSA. CDR3 region: CASSMYTGSSYNSPLHF. For the CDR3, the DNA is TGTGCCAGCAGCATGTATACAGGGAGTTCCTATAATTCACCCCTCCACTTT.

The rearrangement joins TRBV9 to TRBJ2-5; possibly TRBD2 for D (7 bases). V lost 0 bases and J 1 base, leaving 13 bases between the germline ends. The germline gives CDR1 SGDLS, CDR2 YYNGEE. This CDR3 comprises 16 residues. The CDR3 sequence is CASSVVGGGGQETQYF. The CDR3 DNA reads as TGTGCCAGCAGCGTAGTGGGAGGGGGGGGCCAAGAGACCCAGTACTTC. Together with reference TRBV9 and TRBJ2-5, the CDR3 gives the full variable domain: DSGVTQTPKHLITATGQRVTLRCSPRSGDLSVYWYQQSLDQGLQFLIQYYNGEERAKGNILERFSAQQFPDLHSELNLSSLELGDSALYFCASSVVGGGGQETQYFGPGTRLLVL.

This chain links TRBV9 with TRBJ2-7; D is uncertain. Germline V gives CDR1 SGDLS, CDR2 YYNGEE. V shed 1 base and J shed 0 bases, with 11 bases lying between them. The CDR3 sequence is 15 residues long. The CDR3 reads CASSVQGDASYEQYF. For the CDR3, the DNA is TGTGCCAGCAGCGTACAAGGCGATGCCTCCTACGAGCAGTACTTC.

The chain is built from TRBV6-5 and TRBJ2-3; 8 nucleotides line up with TRBD2. CDR3 length: 15 residues. With 5 bases clipped from V and 1 base from J, the junction kept 5 bases outside the gene matches. The germline V gene has CDR1 MNHEY and CDR2 SVGAGI. Here the CDR3 DNA reads TGTGCCAGCAGTCCTCAAGCGGGGGGCACAGATACGCAGTATTTT. This encodes CASSPQAGGTDTQYF.

J is TRBJ1-4 and V is TRBV13, with 7 bases identical to TRBD1. Germline V gene data show CDR1 as PRHDT and CDR2 as FYEKMQ (reference sequence). The CDR3 loop spans 16 amino acids. V lost 4 bases to trimming and J lost 8 bases; unmatched junction nucleotides: 13. CDR3 sequence (DNA): TGTGCCAGCAGCTCGTCAGCGACAGGGCCTGGGGAAAAACTGTTTTTT. This sequence encodes CASSSSATGPGEKLFF.

The chain recombines TRBV29-1 with TRBJ1-1; the D is unclear. Germline loops: CDR1 SQVTM, CDR2 ANQGSEA. The CDR3 is made up of 13 amino acids. V lost 3 bases, J lost 4 bases, and 12 bases lay in between. The CDR3 protein is CSVEAGWGTEAFF. The DNA for the CDR3 is TGCAGCGTTGAGGCGGGATGGGGCACTGAAGCTTTCTTT. The whole variable domain, remainder taken from reference TRBV29-1 and TRBJ1-1, is SAVISQKPSRDICQRGTSLTIQCQVDSQVTMMFWYRQQPGQSLTLIATANQGSEATYESGFVIDKFPISRPNLTFSTLTVSNMSPEDSSIYLCSVEAGWGTEAFFGQGTRLTVV.

CDR3 loop: CASSSGTDPYEQYF. CDR3 in DNA: TGTGCCAGCAGTTCCGGGACGGATCCATACGAGCAGTACTTC. The chain joins TRBV28 to TRBJ2-7, with D tentatively TRBD1 or TRBD2 (5 bases each). Germline V gives CDR1 MDHEN, CDR2 SYDVKM. This CDR3 comprises 14 residues. Trimming left V 4 bases short and J 4 bases short, with 14 bases between.